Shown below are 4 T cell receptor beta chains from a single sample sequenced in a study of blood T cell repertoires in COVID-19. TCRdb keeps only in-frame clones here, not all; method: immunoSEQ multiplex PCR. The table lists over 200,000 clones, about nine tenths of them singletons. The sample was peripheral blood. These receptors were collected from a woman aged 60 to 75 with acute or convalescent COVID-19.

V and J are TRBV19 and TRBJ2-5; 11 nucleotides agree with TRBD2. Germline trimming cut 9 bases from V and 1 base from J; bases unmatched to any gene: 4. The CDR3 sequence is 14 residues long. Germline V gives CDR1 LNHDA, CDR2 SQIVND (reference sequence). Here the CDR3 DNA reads TGTGCCAGGACAGGGACTAGCGGCCAAGAGACCCAGTACTTC. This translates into CARTGTSGQETQYF.

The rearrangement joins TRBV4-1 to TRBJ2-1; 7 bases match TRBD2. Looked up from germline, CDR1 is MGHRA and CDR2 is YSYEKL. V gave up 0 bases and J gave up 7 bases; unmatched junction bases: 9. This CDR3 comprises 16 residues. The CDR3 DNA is TGCGCCAGCAGCCAAGATAGCCGGGGAGCGGGGAATGAGCAGTTCTTC. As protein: CASSQDSRGAGNEQFF.

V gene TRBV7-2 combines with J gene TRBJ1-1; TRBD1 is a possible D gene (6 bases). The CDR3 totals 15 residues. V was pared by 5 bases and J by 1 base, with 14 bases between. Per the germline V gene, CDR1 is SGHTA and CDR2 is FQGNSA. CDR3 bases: TGTGCCAGCAGCCTAGGGTTACAGGGGAACACTGAAGCTTTCTTT. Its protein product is CASSLGLQGNTEAFF.

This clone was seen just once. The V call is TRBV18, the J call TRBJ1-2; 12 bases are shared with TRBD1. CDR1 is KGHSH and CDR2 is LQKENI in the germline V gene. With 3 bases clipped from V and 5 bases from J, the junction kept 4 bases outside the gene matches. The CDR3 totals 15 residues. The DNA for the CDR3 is TGTGCCAGCTCACCTCCGGGACAGGGGGCATATGGCTACACCTTC. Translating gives CASSPPGQGAYGYTF. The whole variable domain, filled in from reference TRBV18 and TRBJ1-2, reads NAGVMQNPRHLVRRRGQEARLRCSPMKGHSHVYWYRQLPEEGLKFMVYLQKENIIDESGMPKERFSAEFPKEGPSILRIQQVVRGDSAAYFCASSPPGQGAYGYTFGSGTRLTVV.